These 9 T cell receptor beta chains originate from one sample sequenced in a study of monozygotic twins with inflammatory bowel disease. TCRdb re-called the 5' RACE reads, yielding one record per CDR3 amino acid sequence without DNA. With roughly 100,000 distinct CDR3 sequences in the sample, the ten largest clones hold 1.5% to 2%. Sequenced: blood. The receptors were gathered from a human donor with ulcerative colitis or Crohn's disease, or a healthy co-twin of an affected twin (not recorded which).

The chain employs TRBV27 and TRBJ2-7; TCRdb returns TRBD2, unconfirmable since there is no DNA. In germline, CDR1 is MNHEY, CDR2 SMNVEV (reference sequence). The CDR3 loop spans 15 amino acids. The CDR3: CASSFTSGRTKEQYF.

The gene calls are TRBV20-1 and TRBJ2-2; no DNA is available, so the TRBD2 call from TCRdb remains unchecked. This CDR3 spans 16 amino acids. Germline V gene data show CDR1 as DFQATT and CDR2 as SNEGSKA (reference sequence). The CDR3 is CSARLPGLANTGELFF.

The chain employs TRBV28 and TRBJ1-1. This CDR3 spans 11 amino acids. CDR1 is MDHEN and CDR2 is SYDVKM in the germline V gene. The CDR3 here is CASKGGPEAFF.

J is TRBJ1-3 and V is TRBV5-5. CDR3 size: 15 residues. Looked up from germline, CDR1 is SGHKS and CDR2 is YYEKEE (reference sequence). The CDR3 spells CASSSIDIAGNTIYF.

This chain joins TRBV14 and TRBJ1-4; the TCRdb D gene call, TRBD1, has no DNA to confirm it. The germline V gene encodes CDR1 SGHDN and CDR2 FVKESK. This CDR3 comprises 13 residues. The CDR3 protein is CASSRQGYEKLIF.

J is TRBJ2-7 and V is TRBV20-1; no DNA is available, so the TRBD2 call from TCRdb remains unchecked. Germline loops: CDR1 DFQATT, CDR2 SNEGSKA (reference sequence). The CDR3 spans 16 residues. CDR3: CSARGAGLAASYEQYF.

The chain has TRBV7-9 and TRBJ2-7. This CDR3 contains 11 residues. CDR1 and CDR2 (germline): SEHNR, FQNEAQ (reference sequence). CDR3 loop: CASSSSHEQYF.

The chain recombines TRBV25-1 with TRBJ1-1. The CDR3 has 12 amino acids. CDR1 and CDR2 from the germline V gene are MGHDK and SYGVNS. The CDR3 protein is CASSGATRRAFF.

This chain connects TRBV9 to TRBJ2-6. The CDR3 runs 13 residues. Germline values: CDR1 SGDLS, CDR2 YYNGEE. CDR3 in amino acids: CASRGAGANVLTF.